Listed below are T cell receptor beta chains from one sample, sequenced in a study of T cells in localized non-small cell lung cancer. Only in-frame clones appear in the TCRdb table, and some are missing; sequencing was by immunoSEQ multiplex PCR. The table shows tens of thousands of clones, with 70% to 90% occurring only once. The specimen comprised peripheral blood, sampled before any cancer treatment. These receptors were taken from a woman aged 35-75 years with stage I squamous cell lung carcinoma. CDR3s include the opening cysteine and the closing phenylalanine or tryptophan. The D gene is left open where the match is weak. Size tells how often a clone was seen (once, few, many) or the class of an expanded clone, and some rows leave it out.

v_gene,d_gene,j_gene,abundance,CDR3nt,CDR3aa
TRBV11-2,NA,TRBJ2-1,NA,TGTGCCAGCAGCTTACGAGGGCAGACGAGCTCCTACAATGAGCAGTTCTTC,CASSLRGQTSSYNEQFF
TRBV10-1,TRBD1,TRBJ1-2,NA,TGCGCCAGCAGTCCTGGGACAGGGGGCTGGAGCTATGGCTACACCTTC,CASSPGTGGWSYGYTF
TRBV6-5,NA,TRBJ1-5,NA,TGTGCCAGCAGGGACAGCTATAGCAATCAGCCCCAGCATTTT,CASRDSYSNQPQHF
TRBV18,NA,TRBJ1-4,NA,TGTGCCAGCTCTCCTTACGGTGCAACTAATGAAAAACTGTTTTTT,CASSPYGATNEKLFF
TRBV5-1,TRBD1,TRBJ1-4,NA,TGCGCCAGCAGCTTGGCCGGGACAGGGGGCGAAAAACTGTTTTTT,CASSLAGTGGEKLFF
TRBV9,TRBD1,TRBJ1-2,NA,TGTGCCAGCAGCCTCGACAGGGGTAACTATGGCTACACCTTC,CASSLDRGNYGYTF
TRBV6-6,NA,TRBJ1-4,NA,TGTGCCAGCAGTTGGGGGGACAATGAAAAACTGTTTTTT,CASSWGDNEKLFF
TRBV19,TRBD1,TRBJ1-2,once,TGTGCCAGTAGGAGGACAGGGGGCAACTATGGCTACACCTTC,CASRRTGGNYGYTF
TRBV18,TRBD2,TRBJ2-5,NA,TGTGCCAGCTCATCGGCGCGCGGGGGGCGAGAGACCCAGTACTTC,CASSSARGGRETQYF
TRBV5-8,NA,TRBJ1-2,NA,TGTGCCAGCAGGGGAAGACAGGCGACTAACTATGGCTACACCTTC,CASRGRQATNYGYTF
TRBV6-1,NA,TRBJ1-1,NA,TGTGCCAGCAGTGAATCCGTGAACACTGAAGCTTTCTTT,CASSESVNTEAFF
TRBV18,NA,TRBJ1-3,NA,TGTGCCAGCTCACCATCAGGGTCTGGAAACACCATATATTTT,CASSPSGSGNTIYF
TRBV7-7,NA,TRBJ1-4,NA,TGTGCTAGCAGCTTAGCGGGAGGCGCGGGGGAAAAACTGTTTTTT,CASSLAGGAGEKLFF
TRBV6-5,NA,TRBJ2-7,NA,TGTGCCAGCAGTTACGCTCACTCCTACGAGCAGTACTTC,CASSYAHSYEQYF
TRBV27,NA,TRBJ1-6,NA,TGTGCCAGCAGTTCACAGACGGAAAATAATTCACCCCTCCACTTT,CASSSQTENNSPLHF
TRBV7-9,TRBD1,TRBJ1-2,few,TGTGCCAGCAGCTTGGGACAGGCAGGCTATGGCTACACCTTC,CASSLGQAGYGYTF
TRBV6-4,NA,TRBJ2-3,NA,TGTGCCAGCAGTGAATTGTCCGGGAGCACAGATACGCAGTATTTT,CASSELSGSTDTQYF
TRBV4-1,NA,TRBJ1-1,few,TGCGCCAGCAGCCCGCACCAGGGTTTTGAAGCTTTCTTT,CASSPHQGFEAFF
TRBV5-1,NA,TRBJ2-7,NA,TGCGCCAGCAGCTTGGTTACCTACGAGCAGTACTTC,CASSLVTYEQYF